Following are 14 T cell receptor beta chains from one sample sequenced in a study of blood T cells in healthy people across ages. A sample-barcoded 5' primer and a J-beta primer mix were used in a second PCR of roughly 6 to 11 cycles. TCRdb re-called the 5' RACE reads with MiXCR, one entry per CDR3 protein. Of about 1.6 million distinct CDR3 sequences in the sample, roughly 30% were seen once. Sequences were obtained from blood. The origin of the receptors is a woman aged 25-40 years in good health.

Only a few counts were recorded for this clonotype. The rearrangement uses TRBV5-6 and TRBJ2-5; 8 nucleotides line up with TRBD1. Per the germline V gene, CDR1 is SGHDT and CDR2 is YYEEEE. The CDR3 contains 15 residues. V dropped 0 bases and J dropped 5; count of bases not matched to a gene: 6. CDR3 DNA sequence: TGTGCCAGCAGCTTGGTACAGGGGGATTTGGAGACCCAGTACTTC. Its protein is CASSLVQGDLETQYF.

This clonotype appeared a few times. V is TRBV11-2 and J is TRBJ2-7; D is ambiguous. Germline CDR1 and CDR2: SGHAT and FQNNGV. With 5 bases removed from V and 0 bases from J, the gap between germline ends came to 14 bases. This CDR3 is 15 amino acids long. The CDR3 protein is CASSPHPQASYEQYF. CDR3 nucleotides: TGTGCCAGCAGCCCCCACCCACAAGCCTCCTACGAGCAGTACTTC.

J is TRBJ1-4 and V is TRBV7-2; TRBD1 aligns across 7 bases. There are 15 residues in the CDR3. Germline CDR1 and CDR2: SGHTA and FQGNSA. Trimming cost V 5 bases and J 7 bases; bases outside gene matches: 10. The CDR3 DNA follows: TGTGCCAGCAGCATACTGACAGGGACGGGTGAAAAACTGTTTTTT. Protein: CASSILTGTGEKLFF.

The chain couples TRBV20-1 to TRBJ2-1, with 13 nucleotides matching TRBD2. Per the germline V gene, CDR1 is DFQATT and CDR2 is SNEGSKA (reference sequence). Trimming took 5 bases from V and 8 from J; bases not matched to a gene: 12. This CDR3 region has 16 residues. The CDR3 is CSAALGLAGALDEQFF. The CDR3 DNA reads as TGCAGTGCTGCCCTCGGACTAGCGGGAGCTCTAGATGAGCAGTTCTTC.

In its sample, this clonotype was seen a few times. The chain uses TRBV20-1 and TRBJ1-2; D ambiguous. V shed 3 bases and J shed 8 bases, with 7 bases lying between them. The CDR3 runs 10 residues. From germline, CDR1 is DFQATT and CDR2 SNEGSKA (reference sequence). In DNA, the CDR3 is TGCAGTGCTAGGGCACGGGGCTACACCTTC. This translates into CSARARGYTF.

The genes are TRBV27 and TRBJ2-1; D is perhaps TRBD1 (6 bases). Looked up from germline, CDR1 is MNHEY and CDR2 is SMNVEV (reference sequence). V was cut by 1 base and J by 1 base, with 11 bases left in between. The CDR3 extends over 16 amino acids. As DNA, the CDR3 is TGTGCCAGCAGTTTATGGTTAGGGGGATCCTACAATGAGCAGTTCTTC. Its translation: CASSLWLGGSYNEQFF.

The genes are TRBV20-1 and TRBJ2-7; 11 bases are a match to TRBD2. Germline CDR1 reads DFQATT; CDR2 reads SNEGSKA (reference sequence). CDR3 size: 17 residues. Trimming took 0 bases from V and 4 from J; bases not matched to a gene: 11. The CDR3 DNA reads TGCAGTGCTAGAGACGCCCCTCTAGCGGGGGGTCCATACGAGCAGTACTTC. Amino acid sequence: CSARDAPLAGGPYEQYF.

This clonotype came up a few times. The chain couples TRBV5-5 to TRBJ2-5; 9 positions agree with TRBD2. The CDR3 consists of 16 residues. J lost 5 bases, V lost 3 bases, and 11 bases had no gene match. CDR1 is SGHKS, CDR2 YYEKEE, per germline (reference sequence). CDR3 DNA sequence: TGTGCCAGCAGCTGGACTGAAGCGGGAGGTATTGAGACCCAGTACTTC. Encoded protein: CASSWTEAGGIETQYF.

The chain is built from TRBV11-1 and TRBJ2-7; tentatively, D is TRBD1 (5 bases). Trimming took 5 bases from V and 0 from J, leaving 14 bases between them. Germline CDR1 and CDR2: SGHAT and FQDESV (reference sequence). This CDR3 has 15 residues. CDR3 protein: CASSTGLSSSYEQYF. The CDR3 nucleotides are TGTGCCAGCAGCACAGGTCTAAGTTCCTCCTACGAGCAGTACTTC.

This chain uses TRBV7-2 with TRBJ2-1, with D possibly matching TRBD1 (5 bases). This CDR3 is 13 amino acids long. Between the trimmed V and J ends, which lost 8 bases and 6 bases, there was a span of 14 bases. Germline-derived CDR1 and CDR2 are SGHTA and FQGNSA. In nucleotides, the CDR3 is TGTGCCAGCGCCAAGGTGGGGCTCAATGAGCAGTTCTTC. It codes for CASAKVGLNEQFF.

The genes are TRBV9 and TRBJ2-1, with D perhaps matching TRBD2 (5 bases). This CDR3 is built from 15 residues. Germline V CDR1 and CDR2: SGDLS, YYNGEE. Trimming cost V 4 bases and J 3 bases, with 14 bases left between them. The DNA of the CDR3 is TGTGCCAGCAGCCCCGAAGCGGCAATCTACAATGAGCAGTTCTTC. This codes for CASSPEAAIYNEQFF.

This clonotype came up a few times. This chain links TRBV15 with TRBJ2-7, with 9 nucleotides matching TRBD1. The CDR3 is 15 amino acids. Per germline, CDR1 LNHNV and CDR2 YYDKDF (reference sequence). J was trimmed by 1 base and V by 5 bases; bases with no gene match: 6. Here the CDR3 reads CATSSTGGPSYEQYF. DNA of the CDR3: TGTGCCACCAGCTCTACAGGGGGCCCTTCCTACGAGCAGTACTTC.

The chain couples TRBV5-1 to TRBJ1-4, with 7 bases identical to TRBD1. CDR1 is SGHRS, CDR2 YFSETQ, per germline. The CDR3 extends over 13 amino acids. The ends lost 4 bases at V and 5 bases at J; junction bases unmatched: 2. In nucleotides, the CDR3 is TGCGCCAGCAGCAAGGGACAGAATGAAAAACTGTTTTTT. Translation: CASSKGQNEKLFF.

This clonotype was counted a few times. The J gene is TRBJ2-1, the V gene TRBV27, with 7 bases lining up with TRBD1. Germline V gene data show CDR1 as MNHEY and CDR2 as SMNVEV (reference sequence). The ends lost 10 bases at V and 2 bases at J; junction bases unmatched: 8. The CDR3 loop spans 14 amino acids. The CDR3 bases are TGTGCCACCTCCCAGGGGGTTACCTACAATGAGCAGTTCTTC. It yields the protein CATSQGVTYNEQFF.